This TCR beta chain was sequenced during a study of shared clonotypes between healthy human individuals. Looking at the study overall: The donors, a couple of women and a few men, were aged 18 to 49.

From germline, CDR1 is MNHNS and CDR2 SASEGT. V was clipped by 0 bases and J by 5 bases, with 16 bases between them. CDR3 length: 16 amino acids. Notes on this clone: Antigen unknown.

Findings and limits, study-wide: On the whole, naive subsets had larger estimated richness than memory subsets had.

Study processing details: As immunoSEQ supplied junction-only sequences (without quality scores), filtering differed. This table comes from immunoSEQ multiplex PCR, and its TCRdb copy is limited to in-frame clones, with some not included. For V, J and clone size, that table is used; D and trimming come from the DNA. This sample has some 2.4 million clones, with roughly 93% found just once. The sequencing sample was made of naive CD4+ T cells from PBMCs. Subset given: CD45RA+ positively selected. The V gene is TRBV6-1, the J gene TRBJ1-2, with D uncertain. This TCR was recovered from a man aged 18 to 35 in good health. Some clones in this sample may be carry-over from other donors' samples. The CDR3 is CASSEAGSASLYGYTF. The CDR3 DNA reads as TGTGCCAGCAGTGAAGCCGGGTCAGCTTCCCTTTATGGCTACACCTTC.